This T cell receptor beta chain was documented in a study of blood T cell repertoires in COVID-19. Germline CDR1 is SGHTA and CDR2 is FQGNSA. J was trimmed by 5 bases and V by 4 bases; bases with no gene match: 6. The CDR3 has 14 residues. TCRdb's table, derived via immunoSEQ multiplex PCR, lists solely in-frame clones and lacks some. The sample lists about 300,000 clones, around 87% occurring once. As for this clone: Within the sample, other DNA sequences also encode this same CDR3.

This chain joins TRBV7-2 and TRBJ1-2; TRBD1 agrees at 8 bases. Sequencing used peripheral blood. The sequence derives from a man between 65 and 80 years old with acute or convalescent COVID-19. The CDR3 protein is CASSSSGGTYGYTF. CDR3 nucleotides: TGTGCCAGCAGCTCATCAGGGGGCACGTATGGCTACACCTTC.